The entry below describes one T cell receptor (beta chain). The germline V and J ends were trimmed by 7 bases and 1 base, with 10 bases remaining between them. This CDR3 is 13 amino acids long. Per the germline V gene, CDR1 is LNHDA and CDR2 is SQIVND (reference sequence). This sample stems from a study of control samples from healthy donors and cancer patients. TCRdb's table, derived via immunoSEQ multiplex PCR, lists solely in-frame clones and lacks some. The sample shows some 150,000 clones, 93% of them seen only once. The chain joins TRBV19 to TRBJ1-1; D is unclear. The sequenced sample was blood. The sequence was collected from a man in his fifties or sixties in good health. The CDR3 reads CASTPGRNTEAFF. DNA of the CDR3: TGTGCCAGTACCCCGGGCAGGAACACTGAAGCTTTCTTT.